This T cell receptor (beta chain) is from a study of blood T cells in healthy people across ages. About the study: Per two T cells, template switching captured roughly one barcoded beta molecule.

The V and J ends lost 4 bases and 4 bases, in that order; junction bases with no gene match: 7. Germline assignment: CDR1 SGHTA and CDR2 FQGNSA. CDR3 length: 15 residues. For this clonotype: Its antigen is not identified.

For the second PCR, which ran for about 7 to 11 cycles, a sample-barcoded 5' primer and a J-beta primer mix were used. A tag from a template-switch adaptor with 12 random nucleotides marked each cDNA molecule. TCRdb redid the calling of the 5' RACE reads with MiXCR, one entry per CDR3 protein. The sample has around 1.5 million distinct CDR3 sequences, approximately 59% seen once. Total RNA was extracted at no less than 5 micrograms per sample. Study-level points and caveats: TCR beta diversity, measured per million T cells, fell in a roughly linear way with age.

The specimen was blood. This chain joins TRBV7-2 and TRBJ2-3, with 8 bases aligning to TRBD2. The source of this sequence is a man between 18 and 35 years old in good health. The CDR3 DNA sequence: TGTGCCAGCAGCTACCAGCGGGGGCTATCAGATACGCAGTATTTT. Protein sequence: CASSYQRGLSDTQYF.